This T cell receptor beta chain was captured by sequencing in a study of T cells in Graves' hyperthyroidism and ophthalmopathy (dated by TCRdb to the late 2010s). As for the study more broadly: Peripheral blood was collected at initial diagnosis, before any treatment. To identify TCR V-J signatures that set the groups apart, the researchers used a discovery cohort of 95 to 100 patients, made up of 43 with Graves' ophthalmopathy and 57 with stable Graves' hyperthyroidism. Whether ophthalmopathy could be predicted prospectively was tested in an independent validation cohort made up of fewer than 20 hyperthyroidism patients plus 17 patients who later progressed to ophthalmopathy. The 100 discovery patients were divided at random into training and test sets in a 7:3 ratio. The study also compared thyroid tissue and blood T-cell repertoires from more than five Graves' hyperthyroidism patients. Following sampling, methimazole starting at 30 mg daily was given to hyperthyroidism patients, and high-dose intravenous methylprednisolone was given to ophthalmopathy patients. According to the paper, TCR Vbeta CDR3 sequencing was carried out on some 140 peripheral blood samples, which came from approximately 43 ophthalmopathy, some 73 hyperthyroidism and roughly 17 progressor patients. Paper-wide results and their limitations: No statistical method was used to fix the sample size in advance, and group allocation was not hidden from the investigators. Most expanded thyroid clonotypes (frequency above 0.001) were also found in blood, which suggests that blood repertoires may mirror thyroid immune responses. A model built on a 13 V-J signature distinguished ophthalmopathy from stable hyperthyroidism, reaching around 90% sensitivity and around 82% specificity in cross-validation and 80%/75% in testing. During validation, the model predicted progression to ophthalmopathy a median of around 6 months ahead of onset, with more than 55% sensitivity and more than 72% specificity.

A patient counted as having stable Graves' hyperthyroidism if no progression to ophthalmopathy occurred over 18 months of follow-up. The hyperthyroidism patients were between 18 and 65 years old and newly diagnosed, with a disease duration of less than 2 months. Any patient with an uncontrolled infection, another autoimmune disease, pregnancy or lactation was excluded. Clinical symptoms, serum thyroxine and TRAb, thyroid ultrasound, and orbital computed tomography formed the basis for the diagnoses. PBMCs were isolated from about 10 ml of fresh peripheral blood by Ficoll-Paque density gradient centrifugation. Total RNA was extracted with Trizol reagent, and quality was checked on an Agilent 2100 Bioanalyzer. V and J lose 3 bases and 0 bases, and a span of 17 bases separates them. Via the germline V gene, CDR1 is LGHNA and CDR2 YNFKEQ. The CDR3 sequence holds 17 residues, the cysteine and phenylalanine included. Solely the CDR3 DNA is kept, with 51 bases framed from the first base.

This clonotype was recorded a few times. Its antigen is unknown. Base qualities are not at hand, and no much larger clone is one base apart. The TCR beta CDR3 regions were amplified from RNA transcripts. The TCR CDR3 was subjected to a first round of RT-PCR using the HTBI primer set and the Qiagen OneStep RT-PCR kit. Libraries were constructed in a second round of multiplex PCR, after which size selection and purification were performed. Paired-end sequencing of the libraries was performed with 100 bp reads on an Illumina HiSeq2000. In the authors' own workflow: SOAPnuke was used to process the raw data, with reads discarded if the reads contained adapters or uncalled bases, had a mean Phred below 15, or lacked an exact constant-primer or identifier match. COPE v1.2.5 was used to merge the high-quality paired reads, and each unique nucleotide sequence was defined as a clonotype. MiTCR v1.1 was used to align clonotypes to the IMGT TRBV, TRBD and TRBJ reference segments. The analysis was restricted to V-J combinations with a frequency above 0.0001, which together covered approximately 99% of the repertoires. The TCS score was defined as the ratio of F50 (clonal expansion) to E x V (chaos), calculated using BLOSUM62-based TCRdist between CDR3 peptides within each V-J. Welch's t-statistics and random forest reduced fewer than 600 V-J features to 13, which were used in a naive Bayes classifier (R e1071). TCRdb's own reprocessing of the public reads used fastp at Q25 and MiXCR and kept productive beta chains. Rows matching on CDR3 protein sequence are summarized as one entry with the most common DNA and genes. The V and J calls come from TCRdb's annotation, not from the publication. Present in this sample are 340,000 or so distinct CDR3 sequences, 15% to 20% of which were seen just once. The top ten clones comprise about half of the sample.

The rearrangement combines TRBV4-2 with TRBJ1-1, with the identity of the D gene unclear. The clonotype originates from a woman aged 50 to 60 with Graves' hyperthyroidism. Sequenced input: blood. The CDR3 protein is CASSHPDRGVMNTEAFF. The DNA is TGTGCCAGCAGCCATCCCGACCGCGGGGTCATGAACACTGAAGCTTTCTTT.